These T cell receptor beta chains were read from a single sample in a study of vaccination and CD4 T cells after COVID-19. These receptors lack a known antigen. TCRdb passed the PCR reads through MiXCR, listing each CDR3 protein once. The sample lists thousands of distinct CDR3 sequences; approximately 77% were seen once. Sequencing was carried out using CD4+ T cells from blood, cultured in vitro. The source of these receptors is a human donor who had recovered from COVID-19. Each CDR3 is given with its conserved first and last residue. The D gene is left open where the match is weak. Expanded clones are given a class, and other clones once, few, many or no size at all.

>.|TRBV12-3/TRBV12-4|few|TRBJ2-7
CASSFAAGAQSYEQYF
TGTGCCAGCAGTTTCGCGGCGGGGGCGCAGTCCTACGAGCAGTACTTC
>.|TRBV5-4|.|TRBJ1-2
CASSSGGDYGYTF
TGTGCCAGCAGCTCCGGGGGAGACTATGGCTACACCTTC
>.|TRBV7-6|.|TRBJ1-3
CASSRPPGRPSGNTIYF
TGTGCCAGCAGCAGACCTCCGGGACGCCCGTCTGGAAACACCATATATTTT
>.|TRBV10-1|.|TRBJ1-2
CASSEPRQFNYGYTF
TGCGCCAGCAGTGAACCGAGACAATTTAACTATGGCTACACCTTC
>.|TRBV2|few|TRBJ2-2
CASSDSGSGELFF
TGTGCCAGCAGTGATTCGGGGTCCGGGGAGCTGTTTTTT
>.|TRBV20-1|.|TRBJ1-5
CSAKRTNQPQHF
TGCAGTGCAAAAAGGACGAATCAGCCCCAGCATTTT
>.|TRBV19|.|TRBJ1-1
CASSDSAMNTEAFF
TGTGCCAGTAGCGACAGCGCCATGAACACTGAAGCTTTCTTT
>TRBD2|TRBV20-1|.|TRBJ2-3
CSARDYAGGDTQYF
TGCAGTGCTAGAGATTACGCGGGAGGGGATACGCAGTATTTT
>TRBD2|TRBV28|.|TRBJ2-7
CASSLSRGIGSFDYEQYF
TGTGCCAGCAGTTTATCGCGGGGGATCGGTTCATTTGACTACGAGCAGTACTTC
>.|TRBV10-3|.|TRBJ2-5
CAISESDGGSETQYF
TGTGCCATCAGTGAGAGTGACGGGGGATCGGAGACCCAGTACTTC
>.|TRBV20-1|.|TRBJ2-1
CSAKMHSYNEQFF
TGCAGTGCGAAGATGCATAGCTACAATGAGCAGTTCTTC
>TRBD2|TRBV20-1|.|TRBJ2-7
CSARKAGGPWYEQYF
TGCAGTGCTAGGAAAGCGGGGGGGCCCTGGTACGAGCAGTACTTC
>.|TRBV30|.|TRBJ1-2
CAWSVSGRAIDGYTF
TGTGCCTGGAGTGTCTCGGGACGGGCGATCGACGGCTACACCTTC